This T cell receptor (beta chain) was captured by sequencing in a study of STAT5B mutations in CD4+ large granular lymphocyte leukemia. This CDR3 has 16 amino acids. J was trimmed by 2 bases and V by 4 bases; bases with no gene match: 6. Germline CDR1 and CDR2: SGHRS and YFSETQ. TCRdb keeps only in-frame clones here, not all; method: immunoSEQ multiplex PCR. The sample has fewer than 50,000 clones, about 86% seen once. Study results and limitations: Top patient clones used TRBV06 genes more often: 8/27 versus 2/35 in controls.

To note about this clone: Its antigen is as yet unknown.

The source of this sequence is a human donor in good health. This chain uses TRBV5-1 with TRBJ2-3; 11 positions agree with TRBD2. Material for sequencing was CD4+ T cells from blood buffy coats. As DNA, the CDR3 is TGCGCCAGCAGCCCGACACTAGCGGGGGCCACAGATACGCAGTATTTT. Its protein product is CASSPTLAGATDTQYF.